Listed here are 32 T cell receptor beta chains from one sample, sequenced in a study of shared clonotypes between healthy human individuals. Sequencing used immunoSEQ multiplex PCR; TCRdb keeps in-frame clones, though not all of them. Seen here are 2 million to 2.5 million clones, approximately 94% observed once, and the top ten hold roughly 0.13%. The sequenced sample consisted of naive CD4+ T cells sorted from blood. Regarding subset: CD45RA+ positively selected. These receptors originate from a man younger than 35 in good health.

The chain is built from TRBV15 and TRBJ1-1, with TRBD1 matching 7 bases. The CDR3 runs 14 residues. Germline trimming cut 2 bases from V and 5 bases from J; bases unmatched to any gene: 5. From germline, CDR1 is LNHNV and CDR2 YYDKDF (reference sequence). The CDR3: CATSRIPGQTEAFF. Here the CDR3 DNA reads TGTGCCACCAGCAGAATACCGGGACAGACTGAAGCTTTCTTT. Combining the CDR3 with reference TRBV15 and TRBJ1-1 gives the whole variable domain DAMVIQNPRYQVTQFGKPVTLSCSQTLNHNVMYWYQQKSSQAPKLLFHYYDKDFNNEADTPDNFQSRRPNTSFCFLDIRSPGLGDTAMYLCATSRIPGQTEAFFGQGTRLTVV.

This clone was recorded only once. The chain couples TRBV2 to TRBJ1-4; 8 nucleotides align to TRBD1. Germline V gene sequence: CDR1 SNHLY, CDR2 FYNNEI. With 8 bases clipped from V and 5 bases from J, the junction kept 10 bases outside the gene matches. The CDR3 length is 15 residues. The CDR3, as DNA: TGTGCCAGCGCTGGACACAGGGGGTACAATGAAAAACTGTTTTTT. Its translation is CASAGHRGYNEKLFF.

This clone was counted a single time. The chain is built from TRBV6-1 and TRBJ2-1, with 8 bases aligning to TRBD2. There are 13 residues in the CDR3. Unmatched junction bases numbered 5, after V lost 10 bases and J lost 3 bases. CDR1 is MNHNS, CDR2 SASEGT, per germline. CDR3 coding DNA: TGTGCCACCCGGGGGGGGTACTACAATGAGCAGTTCTTC. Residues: CATRGGYYNEQFF.

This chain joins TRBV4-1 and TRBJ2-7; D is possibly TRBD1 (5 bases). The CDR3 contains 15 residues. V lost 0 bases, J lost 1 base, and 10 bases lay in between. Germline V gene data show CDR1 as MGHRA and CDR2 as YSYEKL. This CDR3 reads CASSQDQTASYEQYF. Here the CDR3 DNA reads TGCGCCAGCAGCCAAGACCAGACAGCGTCCTACGAGCAGTACTTC.

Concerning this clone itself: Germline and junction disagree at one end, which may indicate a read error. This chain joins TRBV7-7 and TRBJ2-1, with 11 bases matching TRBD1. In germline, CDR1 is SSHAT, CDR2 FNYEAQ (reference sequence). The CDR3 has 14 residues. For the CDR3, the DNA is TGTGCTAGCAGCCCGGGACAGGGGGTCAATGAGCAGTTCTTC. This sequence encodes CASSPGQGVNEQFF.

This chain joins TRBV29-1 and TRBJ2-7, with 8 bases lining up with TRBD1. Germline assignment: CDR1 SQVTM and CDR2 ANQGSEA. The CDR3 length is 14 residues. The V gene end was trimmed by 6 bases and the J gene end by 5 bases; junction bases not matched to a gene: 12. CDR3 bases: TGCAGCGTGCGGTCCCGGGACAGGAGGGACGAGCAGTACTTC. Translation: CSVRSRDRRDEQYF.

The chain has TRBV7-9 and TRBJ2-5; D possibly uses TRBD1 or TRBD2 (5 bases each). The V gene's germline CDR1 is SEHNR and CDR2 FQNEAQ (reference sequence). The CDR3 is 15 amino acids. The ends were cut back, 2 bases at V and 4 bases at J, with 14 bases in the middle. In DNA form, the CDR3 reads TGTGCCAGCAGCTTACTGAGTCGGGGCCCAGAGACCCAGTACTTC. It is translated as CASSLLSRGPETQYF.

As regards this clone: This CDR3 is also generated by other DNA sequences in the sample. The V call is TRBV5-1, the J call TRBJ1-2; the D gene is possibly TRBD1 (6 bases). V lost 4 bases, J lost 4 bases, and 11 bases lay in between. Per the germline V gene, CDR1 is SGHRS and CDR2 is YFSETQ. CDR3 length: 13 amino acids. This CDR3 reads CASSPSTGYGYTF. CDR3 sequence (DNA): TGCGCCAGCAGCCCATCGACAGGCTATGGCTACACCTTC.

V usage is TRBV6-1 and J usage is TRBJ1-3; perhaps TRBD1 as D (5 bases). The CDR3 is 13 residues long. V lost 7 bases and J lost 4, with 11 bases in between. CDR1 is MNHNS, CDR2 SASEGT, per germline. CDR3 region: CASILRQGNTIYF. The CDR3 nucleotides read TGTGCCAGCATCTTAAGACAGGGAAACACCATATATTTT.

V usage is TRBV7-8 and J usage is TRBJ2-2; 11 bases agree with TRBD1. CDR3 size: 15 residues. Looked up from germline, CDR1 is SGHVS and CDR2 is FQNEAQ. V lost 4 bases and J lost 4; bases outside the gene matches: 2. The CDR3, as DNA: TGTGCCAGCAGCTACGGGACAGGGGGCACCGGGGAGCTGTTTTTT. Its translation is CASSYGTGGTGELFF. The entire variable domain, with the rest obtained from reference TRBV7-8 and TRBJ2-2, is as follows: GAGVSQSPRYKVAKRGQDVALRCDPISGHVSLFWYQQALGQGPEFLTYFQNEAQLDKSGLPSDRFFAERPEGSVSTLKIQRTQQEDSAVYLCASSYGTGGTGELFFGEGSRLTVL.

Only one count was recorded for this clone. The CDR3 protein is CASSDRQAGPTDTQYF. CDR3 nucleotide sequence: TGTGCCAGTAGTGATCGGCAGGCTGGACCTACAGATACGCAGTATTTT. The chain combines TRBV19 with TRBJ2-3, with D hard to call. The CDR3 is 16 residues long. V gave up 5 bases and J gave up 3 bases, with 18 bases separating them. The germline V gene encodes CDR1 LNHDA and CDR2 SQIVND (reference sequence).

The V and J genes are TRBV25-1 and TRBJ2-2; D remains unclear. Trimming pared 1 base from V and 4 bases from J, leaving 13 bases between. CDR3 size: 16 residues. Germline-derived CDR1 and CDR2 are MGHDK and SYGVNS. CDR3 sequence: CASSESPGQGTGELFF. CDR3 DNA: TGTGCCAGCAGTGAATCCCCGGGCCAAGGCACCGGGGAGCTGTTTTTT.

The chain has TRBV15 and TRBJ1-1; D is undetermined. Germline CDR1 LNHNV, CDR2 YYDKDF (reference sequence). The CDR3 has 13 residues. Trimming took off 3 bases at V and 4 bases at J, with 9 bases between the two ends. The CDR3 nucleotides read TGTGCCACCAGCAGCCTCCGGGTCACTGAAGCTTTCTTT. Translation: CATSSLRVTEAFF. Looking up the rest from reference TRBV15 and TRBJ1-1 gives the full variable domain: DAMVIQNPRYQVTQFGKPVTLSCSQTLNHNVMYWYQQKSSQAPKLLFHYYDKDFNNEADTPDNFQSRRPNTSFCFLDIRSPGLGDTAMYLCATSSLRVTEAFFGQGTRLTVV.

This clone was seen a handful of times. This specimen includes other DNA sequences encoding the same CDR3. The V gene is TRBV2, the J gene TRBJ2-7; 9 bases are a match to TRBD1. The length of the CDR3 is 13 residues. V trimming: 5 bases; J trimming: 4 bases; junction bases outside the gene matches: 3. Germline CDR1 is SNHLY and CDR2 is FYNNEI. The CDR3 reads CASSTDRGYEQYF. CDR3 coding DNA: TGTGCCAGCAGTACCGACAGGGGGTACGAGCAGTACTTC.

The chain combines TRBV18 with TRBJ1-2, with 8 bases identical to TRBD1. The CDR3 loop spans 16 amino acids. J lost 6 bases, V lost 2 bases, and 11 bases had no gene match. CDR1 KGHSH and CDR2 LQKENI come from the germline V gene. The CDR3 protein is CASSPSAAGGADGYTF. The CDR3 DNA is TGTGCCAGCTCACCATCGGCCGCAGGGGGCGCGGATGGCTACACCTTC. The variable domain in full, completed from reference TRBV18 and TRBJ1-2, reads NAGVMQNPRHLVRRRGQEARLRCSPMKGHSHVYWYRQLPEEGLKFMVYLQKENIIDESGMPKERFSAEFPKEGPSILRIQQVVRGDSAAYFCASSPSAAGGADGYTFGSGTRLTVV.

CDR3 coding DNA: TGTGCCAGCGCCCCCGGCGCGAACACCGGGGAGCTGTTTTTT. The encoded protein is CASAPGANTGELFF. The rearrangement joins TRBV7-6 to TRBJ2-2, with unresolved D. The CDR3 runs to 14 residues. The ends were cut back, 8 bases at V and 0 bases at J, with 10 bases in the middle. Germline V gene sequence: CDR1 SGHVS, CDR2 FNYEAQ.

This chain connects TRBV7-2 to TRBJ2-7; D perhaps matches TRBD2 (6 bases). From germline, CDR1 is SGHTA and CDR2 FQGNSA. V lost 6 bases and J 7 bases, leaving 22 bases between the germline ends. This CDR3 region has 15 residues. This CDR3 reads CASSFPGTQRREQYF. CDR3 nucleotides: TGTGCCAGCAGTTTCCCCGGGACTCAACGTCGGGAGCAGTACTTC.

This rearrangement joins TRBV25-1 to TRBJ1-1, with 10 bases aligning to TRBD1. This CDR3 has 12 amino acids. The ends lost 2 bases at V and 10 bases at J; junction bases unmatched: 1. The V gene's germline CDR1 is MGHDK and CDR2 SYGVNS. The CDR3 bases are TGTGCCAGCAGTGAAGGACAGGGGGGAGCTTTCTTT. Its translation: CASSEGQGGAFF.

CDR3 bases: TGTGCCAGCAGCTTCTTGGGGACAGACTATGGCTACACCTTC. It specifies CASSFLGTDYGYTF. V usage is TRBV5-4 and J usage is TRBJ1-2, with 7 bases identical to TRBD1. After removal of 2 bases from V and 3 bases from J, the junction contained 4 bases not matched to a gene. In germline, CDR1 is SGHNT, CDR2 YYREEE (reference sequence). The CDR3 runs 14 residues.

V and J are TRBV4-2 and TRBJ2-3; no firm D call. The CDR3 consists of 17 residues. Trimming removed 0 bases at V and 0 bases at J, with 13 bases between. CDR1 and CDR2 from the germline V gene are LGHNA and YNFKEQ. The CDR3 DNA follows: TGTGCCAGCAGCCAAGATCTTACCGGTACTAGCACAGATACGCAGTATTTT. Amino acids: CASSQDLTGTSTDTQYF.

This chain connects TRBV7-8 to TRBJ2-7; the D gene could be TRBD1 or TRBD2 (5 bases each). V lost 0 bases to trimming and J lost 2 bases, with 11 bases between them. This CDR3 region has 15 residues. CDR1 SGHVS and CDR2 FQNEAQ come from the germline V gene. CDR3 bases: TGTGCCAGCAGCTTAGCCGCCTGGGGGACCTACGAGCAGTACTTC. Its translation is CASSLAAWGTYEQYF.

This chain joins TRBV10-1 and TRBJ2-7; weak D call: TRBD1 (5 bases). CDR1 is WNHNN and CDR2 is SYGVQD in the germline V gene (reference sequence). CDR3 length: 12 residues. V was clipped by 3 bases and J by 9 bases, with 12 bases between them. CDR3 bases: TGCGCCAGCAGTGATGGACATGCAGGGCAGTACTTC. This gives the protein CASSDGHAGQYF.

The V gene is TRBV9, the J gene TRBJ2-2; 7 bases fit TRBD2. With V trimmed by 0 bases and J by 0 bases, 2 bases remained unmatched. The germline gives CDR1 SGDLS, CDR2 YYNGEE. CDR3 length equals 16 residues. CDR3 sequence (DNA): TGTGCCAGCAGCGTAGAGCTAGCGGCGAACACCGGGGAGCTGTTTTTT. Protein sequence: CASSVELAANTGELFF.

The CDR3 sequence: CASSLRSYYEQYF. CDR3 DNA sequence: TGCGCCAGCAGCTTGCGGAGCTACTACGAGCAGTACTTC. The chain combines TRBV5-1 with TRBJ2-7; D not resolved. The germline V and J ends were trimmed by 1 base and 3 bases, with 8 bases remaining between them. This CDR3 is 13 amino acids long. The germline V gene encodes CDR1 SGHRS and CDR2 YFSETQ.

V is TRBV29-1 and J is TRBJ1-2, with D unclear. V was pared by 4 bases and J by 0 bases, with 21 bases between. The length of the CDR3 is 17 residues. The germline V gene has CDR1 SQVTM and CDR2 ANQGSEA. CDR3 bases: TGCAGCGTTGTAAGTTTGGAGGGCACTGAGACTAACTATGGCTACACCTTC. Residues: CSVVSLEGTETNYGYTF.

CDR3 in amino acids: CASRLGEATEAFF. CDR3 nucleotide sequence: TGTGCCAGCCGCCTCGGGGAAGCCACTGAAGCTTTCTTT. The chain carries TRBV11-2 and TRBJ1-1; no reliable D call. This CDR3 comprises 13 residues. The germline V gene has CDR1 SGHAT and CDR2 FQNNGV. V lost 8 bases and J lost 4, with 14 bases in between. Using reference TRBV11-2 and TRBJ1-1 for the parts outside the CDR3, the full variable domain is EAGVAQSPRYKIIEKRQSVAFWCNPISGHATLYWYQQILGQGPKLLIQFQNNGVVDDSQLPKDRFSAERLKGVDSTLKIQPAKLEDSAVYLCASRLGEATEAFFGQGTRLTVV.

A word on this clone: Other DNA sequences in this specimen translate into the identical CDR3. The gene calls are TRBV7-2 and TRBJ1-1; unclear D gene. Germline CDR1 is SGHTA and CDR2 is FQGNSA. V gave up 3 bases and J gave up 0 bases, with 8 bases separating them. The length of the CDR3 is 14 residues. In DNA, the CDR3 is TGTGCCAGCAGCTTCCTTACTGTGAACACTGAAGCTTTCTTT. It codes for CASSFLTVNTEAFF.

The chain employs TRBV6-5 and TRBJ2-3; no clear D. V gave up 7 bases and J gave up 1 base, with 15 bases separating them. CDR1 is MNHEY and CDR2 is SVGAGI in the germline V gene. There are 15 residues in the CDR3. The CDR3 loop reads CASTLRPGGTDTQYF. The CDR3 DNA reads TGTGCCAGCACCCTTAGGCCAGGTGGCACAGATACGCAGTATTTT.

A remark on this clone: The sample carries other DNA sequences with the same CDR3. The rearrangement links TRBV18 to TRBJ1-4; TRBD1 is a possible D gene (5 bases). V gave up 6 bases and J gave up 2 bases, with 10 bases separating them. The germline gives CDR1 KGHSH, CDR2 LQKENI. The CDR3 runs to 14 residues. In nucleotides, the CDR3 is TGTGCCAGCTCCCAGGGTGCGACTAATGAAAAACTGTTTTTT. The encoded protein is CASSQGATNEKLFF.

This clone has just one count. This CDR3 is CASSESLPPGSPLHF. CDR3 coding DNA: TGTGCCAGCAGTGAGTCACTCCCTCCTGGGTCACCCCTCCACTTT. This chain links TRBV6-1 with TRBJ1-6; no clear D gene. The germline V and J ends were trimmed by 3 bases and 10 bases, with 16 bases remaining between them. Germline CDR1 reads MNHNS; CDR2 reads SASEGT. The CDR3 has 15 amino acids.

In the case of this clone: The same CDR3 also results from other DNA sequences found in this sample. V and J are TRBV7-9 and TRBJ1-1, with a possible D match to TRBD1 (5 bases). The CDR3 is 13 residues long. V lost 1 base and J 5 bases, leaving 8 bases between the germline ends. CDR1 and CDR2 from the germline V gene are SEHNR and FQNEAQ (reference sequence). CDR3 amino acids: CASSLDRGTEAFF. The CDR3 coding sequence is TGTGCCAGCAGCTTAGATAGGGGAACTGAAGCTTTCTTT.

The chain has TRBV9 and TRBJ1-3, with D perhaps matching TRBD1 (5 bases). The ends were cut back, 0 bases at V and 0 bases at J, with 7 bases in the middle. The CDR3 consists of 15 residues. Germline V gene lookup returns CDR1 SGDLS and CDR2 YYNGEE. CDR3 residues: CASSVEGLSGNTIYF. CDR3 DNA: TGTGCCAGCAGCGTAGAGGGGCTCTCTGGAAACACCATATATTTT.